These T cell receptor beta chains were read from a single sample in a study of cytomegalovirus exposure and HLA in healthy donors. Measured with immunoSEQ multiplex PCR; TCRdb has only the in-frame clones, and not every one. The sample consists of 150,000 to 200,000 clones, roughly 90% of them appearing once. Source material: PBMCs. All receptors come from a woman between 18 and 30 years old in good health and CMV-seronegative. Both conserved end residues are part of each CDR3. The D gene is left open where the match is weak. The size entry is marked missing in some rows and otherwise reads once, few, many or a size class.

V gene: TRBV7-8; clone size: -; D gene: -; J gene: TRBJ2-7; CDR3 DNA: TGTGCCAGCAGCCAGGGGCCCAGCGGGGCTAGCGACTCCTGCGAGCAGTACTTC; CDR3 protein: CASSQGPSGASDSCEQYF
V gene: TRBV7-9; clone size: few; D gene: TRBD1; J gene: TRBJ1-1; CDR3 DNA: TGTGCCAGCAGTTTTACAGGGGATACTGAAGCTTTCTTT; CDR3 protein: CASSFTGDTEAFF
V gene: TRBV7-7; clone size: -; D gene: TRBD2; J gene: TRBJ2-1; CDR3 DNA: TGTGCTAGCAGCAGACTAGCGGGAGGGCCCTCCTACAATGAGCAGTTCTTC; CDR3 protein: CASSRLAGGPSYNEQFF
V gene: TRBV6-1; clone size: -; D gene: -; J gene: TRBJ2-4; CDR3 DNA: TGTGCCAGCAGTGACAGGAATGGGACTCCTCTATCCAAAAACATTCAGTACTTC; CDR3 protein: CASSDRNGTPLSKNIQYF
V gene: TRBV10-3; clone size: -; D gene: TRBD1; J gene: TRBJ1-2; CDR3 DNA: TGTGCCATCAGTCCGACAGGGGCGGCAGTGGGCTACACCTTC; CDR3 protein: CAISPTGAAVGYTF
V gene: TRBV7-3; clone size: -; D gene: -; J gene: TRBJ1-1; CDR3 DNA: TGTGCCAGCAGCTTAAATGGGCGGAACACTGAAGCTTTCTTT; CDR3 protein: CASSLNGRNTEAFF
V gene: TRBV19; clone size: once; D gene: -; J gene: TRBJ2-1; CDR3 DNA: TGTGCCAGTAGTACACTTTCGACTAGTTATGAGCAGTTCTTC; CDR3 protein: CASSTLSTSYEQFF
V gene: TRBV30; clone size: -; D gene: -; J gene: TRBJ1-2; CDR3 DNA: TGTGCCTGGAGTGTGGGCCAGGGACTTGGCTACACCTTC; CDR3 protein: CAWSVGQGLGYTF
V gene: TRBV5-1; clone size: -; D gene: TRBD2; J gene: TRBJ2-7; CDR3 DNA: TGCGCCAGCAGCTTGGCCGGACTAGCGGGATCCTACGAGCAGTACTTC; CDR3 protein: CASSLAGLAGSYEQYF
V gene: TRBV28; clone size: -; D gene: TRBD1; J gene: TRBJ1-1; CDR3 DNA: TGTGCCAGCATCACCCAGGGGGCGGGTCCTTTCTTT; CDR3 protein: CASITQGAGPFF
V gene: TRBV27; clone size: -; D gene: -; J gene: TRBJ2-3; CDR3 DNA: TGTGCCAGCAGCCATAAGGGGGACATCAGCACAGATACGCAGTATTTT; CDR3 protein: CASSHKGDISTDTQYF
V gene: TRBV5-6; clone size: -; D gene: -; J gene: TRBJ2-7; CDR3 DNA: TGTGCCAGCAGCTTGGTGGATCAGGGTTACGAGCAGTACTTC; CDR3 protein: CASSLVDQGYEQYF
V gene: TRBV4-1; clone size: -; D gene: -; J gene: TRBJ1-3; CDR3 DNA: TGCGCCAGCAGCCGGGGGGGCTGGGACACCATATATTTT; CDR3 protein: CASSRGGWDTIYF
V gene: TRBV7-8; clone size: -; D gene: TRBD2; J gene: TRBJ2-7; CDR3 DNA: TGTGCCAGCAGCCCAATCGGACTAGCGGGAGCTGACTACGAGCAGTACTTC; CDR3 protein: CASSPIGLAGADYEQYF
V gene: TRBV10-1; clone size: -; D gene: -; J gene: TRBJ2-7; CDR3 DNA: TGCGCCAGCAGTGAGGGGTTTCTACAGGACTCCTACGAGCAGTACTTC; CDR3 protein: CASSEGFLQDSYEQYF
V gene: TRBV27; clone size: -; D gene: -; J gene: TRBJ2-7; CDR3 DNA: TGTGCCAGCAGTAGGCGTCTAGATGCGGCCGAGCAGTACTTC; CDR3 protein: CASSRRLDAAEQYF
V gene: TRBV6-5; clone size: -; D gene: -; J gene: TRBJ2-2; CDR3 DNA: TGTGCCAGCAGTTACCACAGGGATCCGAACACCGGGGAGCTGTTTTTT; CDR3 protein: CASSYHRDPNTGELFF
V gene: TRBV5-6; clone size: few; D gene: -; J gene: TRBJ2-2; CDR3 DNA: TGTGCCAGCAGCTTGTTCCAGTCCGGGGAGCTGTTTTTT; CDR3 protein: CASSLFQSGELFF
V gene: TRBV5-1; clone size: few; D gene: TRBD2; J gene: TRBJ2-3; CDR3 DNA: TGCGCCAGCAGCCGAACCATAGCGGGGGGGCTTCCAGATACGCAGTATTTT; CDR3 protein: CASSRTIAGGLPDTQYF
V gene: TRBV19; clone size: -; D gene: TRBD1; J gene: TRBJ2-1; CDR3 DNA: TGTGCCAGTAGTATGTCCGGGACAGGGGGACTTGAGCAGTTCTTC; CDR3 protein: CASSMSGTGGLEQFF
V gene: TRBV10-2; clone size: -; D gene: TRBD1; J gene: TRBJ1-2; CDR3 DNA: TGCGCCAGCAGGCCAGCAGGGGGCAATGGCTACACCTTC; CDR3 protein: CASRPAGGNGYTF
V gene: TRBV7-2; clone size: -; D gene: -; J gene: TRBJ1-5; CDR3 DNA: TGTGCCAGCAGTCACGCGGCCCAGCCCCAGCATTTT; CDR3 protein: CASSHAAQPQHF
V gene: TRBV2; clone size: -; D gene: -; J gene: TRBJ2-7; CDR3 DNA: TGTGCCAGCAGTTACGGGAACCTCTCCTACGAGCAGTACTTC; CDR3 protein: CASSYGNLSYEQYF
V gene: TRBV5-8; clone size: -; D gene: TRBD2; J gene: TRBJ2-5; CDR3 DNA: TGTGCCAGCAGCCCATACACCGGGACTAGCGGGAGGGACTACCAAGAGACCCAGTACTTC; CDR3 protein: CASSPYTGTSGRDYQETQYF
V gene: TRBV9; clone size: -; D gene: -; J gene: TRBJ2-7; CDR3 DNA: TGTGCCAGCAGCGTAGGTGCAGGGGCGTACTACGAGCAGTACTTC; CDR3 protein: CASSVGAGAYYEQYF
V gene: TRBV30; clone size: -; D gene: TRBD2; J gene: TRBJ2-3; CDR3 DNA: TGTGCCTGGATGGGGCGGGAGAGGACAGATACGCAGTATTTT; CDR3 protein: CAWMGRERTDTQYF
V gene: TRBV27; clone size: -; D gene: TRBD2; J gene: TRBJ2-1; CDR3 DNA: TGTGCCAGCAGTAAGCGGGACTCCTACAATGAGCAGTTCTTC; CDR3 protein: CASSKRDSYNEQFF
V gene: TRBV28; clone size: once; D gene: TRBD2; J gene: TRBJ2-1; CDR3 DNA: TGTGCCAGCAGTTTGGGGGTACCGGGAGGGAGGACTGTACACAATGAGCAGTTCTTC; CDR3 protein: CASSLGVPGGRTVHNEQFF
V gene: TRBV28; clone size: -; D gene: -; J gene: TRBJ2-5; CDR3 DNA: TGTGCCAGCAGTTTGTATAGGGGAGAGACCCAGTACTTC; CDR3 protein: CASSLYRGETQYF
V gene: TRBV19; clone size: -; D gene: TRBD1; J gene: TRBJ1-2; CDR3 DNA: TGTGCCAGTAACTTCAGGGGGCGCGAGGACTATGGCTACACCTTC; CDR3 protein: CASNFRGREDYGYTF
V gene: TRBV11-2; clone size: -; D gene: -; J gene: TRBJ1-4; CDR3 DNA: TGTGCCAGCAGCTTAGGACAGATTGCAACTAATGAAAAACTGTTTTTT; CDR3 protein: CASSLGQIATNEKLFF
V gene: TRBV23-1; clone size: -; D gene: TRBD1; J gene: TRBJ2-7; CDR3 DNA: TGCGCCAGCAGTCAATCCAGACAGGGCTACGAGCAGTACTTC; CDR3 protein: CASSQSRQGYEQYF
V gene: TRBV6-6; clone size: -; D gene: TRBD2; J gene: TRBJ2-3; CDR3 DNA: TGTGCCAGCAGTTACCTGGGGGGGGACACAGATACGCAGTATTTT; CDR3 protein: CASSYLGGDTDTQYF
V gene: TRBV19; clone size: once; D gene: -; J gene: TRBJ2-1; CDR3 DNA: TGTGCCACCTCGTTAGTGTCTTCAGGCTATGAGCAGTTCTTC; CDR3 protein: CATSLVSSGYEQFF
V gene: TRBV7-9; clone size: -; D gene: -; J gene: TRBJ2-5; CDR3 DNA: TGTGCCAGCAGCTTAGAAGGGGGTCCTTGGGAGACCCAGTACTTC; CDR3 protein: CASSLEGGPWETQYF
V gene: TRBV7-2; clone size: -; D gene: -; J gene: TRBJ2-7; CDR3 DNA: TGTGCCAGCAGCTTAGTTAACGGCTACGAGCAGTACTTC; CDR3 protein: CASSLVNGYEQYF
V gene: TRBV4-1; clone size: few; D gene: -; J gene: TRBJ2-7; CDR3 DNA: TGCGCCAGCAGCCAAGAAAAAGCGCTTAGCTCCTACGAGCAGTACTTC; CDR3 protein: CASSQEKALSSYEQYF
V gene: TRBV5-4; clone size: -; D gene: -; J gene: TRBJ1-2; CDR3 DNA: TGTGCCAGCAGCTTAGCAGGGGAGCTATATGGCTACACCTTC; CDR3 protein: CASSLAGELYGYTF
V gene: TRBV30; clone size: -; D gene: -; J gene: TRBJ2-7; CDR3 DNA: TGTGCCTGGAGTAAGGGCCGGCGGGACAGCTACGAGCAGTACTTC; CDR3 protein: CAWSKGRRDSYEQYF
V gene: TRBV10-1; clone size: -; D gene: TRBD2; J gene: TRBJ2-3; CDR3 DNA: TGCGCCAGCAGTGTACTAGCGGGAGAGGTAGATACGCAGTATTTT; CDR3 protein: CASSVLAGEVDTQYF
V gene: TRBV5-1; clone size: -; D gene: TRBD1; J gene: TRBJ2-2; CDR3 DNA: TGCGCCAGTATCCCCTCAGGACAGGGGACCGGGGAGCTGTTTTTT; CDR3 protein: CASIPSGQGTGELFF
V gene: TRBV2; clone size: -; D gene: -; J gene: TRBJ1-3; CDR3 DNA: TGTGCCAGCAGGACCGGGACACCCGGAAACACCATATATTTT; CDR3 protein: CASRTGTPGNTIYF
V gene: TRBV5-1; clone size: -; D gene: TRBD1; J gene: TRBJ1-6; CDR3 DNA: TGCGCCAGCACCACAGGGACAGGGAGTGGATCACCCCTCCACTTT; CDR3 protein: CASTTGTGSGSPLHF
V gene: TRBV6-5; clone size: -; D gene: -; J gene: TRBJ1-4; CDR3 DNA: TGTGCCAGCAGTTTCGGACACTATAATGAAAAACTGTTTTTT; CDR3 protein: CASSFGHYNEKLFF
V gene: TRBV7-8; clone size: -; D gene: TRBD1; J gene: TRBJ1-5; CDR3 DNA: TGTGCCAGCAGCTTAGGGGACAGGGGTGGTCGACAGCCCCAGCATTTT; CDR3 protein: CASSLGDRGGRQPQHF
V gene: TRBV10-3; clone size: -; D gene: TRBD2; J gene: TRBJ2-7; CDR3 DNA: TGTGCCATCAGTGAGCTAGCGGGAGGGCCGTACGAGCAGTACTTC; CDR3 protein: CAISELAGGPYEQYF
V gene: TRBV28; clone size: -; D gene: TRBD1; J gene: TRBJ2-2; CDR3 DNA: TGTGCCAGCAGTTATACGGGACAGGGATTCACCGGGGAGCTGTTTTTT; CDR3 protein: CASSYTGQGFTGELFF
V gene: TRBV19; clone size: -; D gene: -; J gene: TRBJ1-1; CDR3 DNA: TGTGCCAGTAGTCCCAATTATTCAGACAGTCGGAGAGCTTTCTTT; CDR3 protein: CASSPNYSDSRRAFF
V gene: TRBV28; clone size: -; D gene: -; J gene: TRBJ1-1; CDR3 DNA: TGTGCCAGCAGTATCCCAGGGGCTGTAAACACTGAAGCTTTCTTT; CDR3 protein: CASSIPGAVNTEAFF
V gene: TRBV19; clone size: -; D gene: TRBD2; J gene: TRBJ2-3; CDR3 DNA: TGTGCCAGTAGTATCCTCCTGCGGAGCGGGAGGGCCAGGGATACGCAGTATTTT; CDR3 protein: CASSILLRSGRARDTQYF
V gene: TRBV30; clone size: once; D gene: TRBD1; J gene: TRBJ2-7; CDR3 DNA: TGTGCCTGGAGCTACAGGGGGCAACCCTACGAGCAGTACTTC; CDR3 protein: CAWSYRGQPYEQYF
V gene: TRBV5-8; clone size: -; D gene: -; J gene: TRBJ1-2; CDR3 DNA: TGTGCCAGCAGCTTGTTCAGGGTGGGAGGCTACACCTTC; CDR3 protein: CASSLFRVGGYTF
V gene: TRBV9; clone size: -; D gene: -; J gene: TRBJ1-1; CDR3 DNA: TGTGCCAGCCGACAGTACGGCACTGAAGCTTTCTTT; CDR3 protein: CASRQYGTEAFF
V gene: TRBV10-3; clone size: -; D gene: -; J gene: TRBJ1-2; CDR3 DNA: TGTGCCATCAGTGACCCTGGACACGACCTTAACTACGGCTACACCTTC; CDR3 protein: CAISDPGHDLNYGYTF
V gene: TRBV7-2; clone size: once; D gene: TRBD2; J gene: TRBJ2-5; CDR3 DNA: TGTGCCAGCAGCCTAGCGGGGGGTTACCAAGAGACCCAGTACTTC; CDR3 protein: CASSLAGGYQETQYF
V gene: TRBV28; clone size: -; D gene: -; J gene: TRBJ1-5; CDR3 DNA: TGTGCCAGCAGTTCCTCTTATAGCAATCAGCCCCAGCATTTT; CDR3 protein: CASSSSYSNQPQHF
V gene: TRBV6-6; clone size: -; D gene: TRBD1; J gene: TRBJ2-2; CDR3 DNA: TGTGCCAGCAGTACCCCCGGGACAGGGGCCGCCGGGGAGCTGTTTTTT; CDR3 protein: CASSTPGTGAAGELFF
V gene: TRBV9; clone size: -; D gene: -; J gene: TRBJ1-2; CDR3 DNA: TGTGCCAGCAGCGTAAGGGCTCAGGGTCACTATGGCTACACCTTC; CDR3 protein: CASSVRAQGHYGYTF
V gene: TRBV28; clone size: -; D gene: TRBD2; J gene: TRBJ2-1; CDR3 DNA: TGTGCCAGCAGTTCCCCCGGACTAGCGGGGGTCAATGAGCAGTTCTTC; CDR3 protein: CASSSPGLAGVNEQFF
V gene: TRBV29-1; clone size: -; D gene: -; J gene: TRBJ1-1; CDR3 DNA: TGCAGCGTTCGAATCCAGGGGCCAAACACTGAAGCTTTCTTT; CDR3 protein: CSVRIQGPNTEAFF